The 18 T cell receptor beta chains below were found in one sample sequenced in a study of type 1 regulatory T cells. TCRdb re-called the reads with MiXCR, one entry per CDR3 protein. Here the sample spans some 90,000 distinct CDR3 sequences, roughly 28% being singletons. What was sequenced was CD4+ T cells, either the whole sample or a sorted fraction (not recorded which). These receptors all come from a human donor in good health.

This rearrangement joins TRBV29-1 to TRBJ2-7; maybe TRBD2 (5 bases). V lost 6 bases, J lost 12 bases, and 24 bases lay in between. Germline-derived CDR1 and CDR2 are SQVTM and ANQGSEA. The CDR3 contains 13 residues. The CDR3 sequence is CSVRAGPFSVMYF. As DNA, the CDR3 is TGCAGCGTGCGCGCGGGCCCCTTTTCGGTAATGTACTTC.

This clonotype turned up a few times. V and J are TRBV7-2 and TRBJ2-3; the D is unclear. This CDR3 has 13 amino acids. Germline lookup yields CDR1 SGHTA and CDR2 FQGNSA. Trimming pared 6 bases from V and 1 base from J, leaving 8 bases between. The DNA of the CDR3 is TGTGCCAGCAGGCCGACTGGCACAGATACGCAGTATTTT. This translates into CASRPTGTDTQYF.

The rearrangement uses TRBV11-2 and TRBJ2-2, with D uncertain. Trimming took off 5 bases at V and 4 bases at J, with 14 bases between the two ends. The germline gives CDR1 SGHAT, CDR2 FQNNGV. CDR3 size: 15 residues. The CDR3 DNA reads TGTGCCAGCAGCCCTCCTCACCGAGCCACCGGGGAGCTGTTTTTT. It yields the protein CASSPPHRATGELFF.

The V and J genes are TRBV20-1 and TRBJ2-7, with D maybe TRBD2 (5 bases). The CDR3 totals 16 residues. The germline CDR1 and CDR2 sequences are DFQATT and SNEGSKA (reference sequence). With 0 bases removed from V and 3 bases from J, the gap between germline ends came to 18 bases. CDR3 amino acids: CSARDSPQRTYYEQYF. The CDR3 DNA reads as TGCAGTGCTAGAGACTCGCCCCAGCGGACCTACTACGAGCAGTACTTC.

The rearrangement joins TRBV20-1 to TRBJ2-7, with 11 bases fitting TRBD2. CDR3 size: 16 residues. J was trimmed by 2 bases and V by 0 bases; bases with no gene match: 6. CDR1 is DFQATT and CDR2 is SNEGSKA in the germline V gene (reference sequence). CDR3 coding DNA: TGCAGTGCTAGAGAAGCTAGCGGGAGGAGTCCCTACGAGCAGTACTTC. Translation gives CSAREASGRSPYEQYF.

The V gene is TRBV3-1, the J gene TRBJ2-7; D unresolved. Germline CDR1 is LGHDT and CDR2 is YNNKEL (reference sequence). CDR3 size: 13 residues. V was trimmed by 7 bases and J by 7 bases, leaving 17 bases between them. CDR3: CASKNSRLREQYF. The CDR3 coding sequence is TGTGCCAGCAAAAACAGCCGACTTAGGGAGCAGTACTTC.

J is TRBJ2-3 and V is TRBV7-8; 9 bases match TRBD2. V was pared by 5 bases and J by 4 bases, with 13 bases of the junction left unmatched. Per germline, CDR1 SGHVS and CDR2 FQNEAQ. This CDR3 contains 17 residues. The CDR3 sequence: CASSTYLGTSSSDTQYF. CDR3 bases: TGTGCCAGCAGCACATACCTCGGGACTAGCTCGTCAGATACGCAGTATTTT. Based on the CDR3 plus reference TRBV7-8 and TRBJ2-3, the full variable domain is GAGVSQSPRYKVAKRGQDVALRCDPISGHVSLFWYQQALGQGPEFLTYFQNEAQLDKSGLPSDRFFAERPEGSVSTLKIQRTQQEDSAVYLCASSTYLGTSSSDTQYFGPGTRLTVL.

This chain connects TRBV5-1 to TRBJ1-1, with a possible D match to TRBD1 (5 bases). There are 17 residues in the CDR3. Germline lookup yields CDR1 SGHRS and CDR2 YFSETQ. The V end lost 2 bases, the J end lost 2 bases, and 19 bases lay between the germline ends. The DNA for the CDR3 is TGCGCCAGCAGCTTAATTCCAACTTCCGGGACTAACACTGAAGCTTTCTTT. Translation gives CASSLIPTSGTNTEAFF.

This CDR3 reads CAWTRDAFGTDTQYF. The CDR3 region has the DNA TGTGCCTGGACCCGGGACGCCTTCGGCACAGATACGCAGTATTTT. The chain combines TRBV30 with TRBJ2-3; D is possibly TRBD1 or TRBD2 (5 bases each). The V and J ends lost 4 bases and 1 base respectively, with 15 bases between them. CDR3 size: 15 residues. Looked up from germline, CDR1 is GTSNPN and CDR2 is SVGIG (reference sequence).

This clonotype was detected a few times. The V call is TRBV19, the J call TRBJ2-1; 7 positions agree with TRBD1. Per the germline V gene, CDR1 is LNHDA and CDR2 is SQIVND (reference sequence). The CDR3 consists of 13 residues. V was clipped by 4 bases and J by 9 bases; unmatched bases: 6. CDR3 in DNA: TGTGCCAGTAGTAGAAGGGACAGCCCTGAGCAGTTCTTC. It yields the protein CASSRRDSPEQFF.

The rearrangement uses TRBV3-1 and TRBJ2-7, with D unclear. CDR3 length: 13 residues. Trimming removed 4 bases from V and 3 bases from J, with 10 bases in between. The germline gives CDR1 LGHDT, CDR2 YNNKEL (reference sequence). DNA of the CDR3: TGTGCCAGCAGCCGGGTCCTTTACTACGAGCAGTACTTC. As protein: CASSRVLYYEQYF.

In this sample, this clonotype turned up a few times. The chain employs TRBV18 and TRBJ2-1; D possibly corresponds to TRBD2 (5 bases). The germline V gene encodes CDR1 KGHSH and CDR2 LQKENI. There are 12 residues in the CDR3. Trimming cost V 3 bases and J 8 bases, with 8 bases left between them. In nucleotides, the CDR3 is TGTGCCAGCTCACCTCCAGCGGATGAGCAGTTCTTC. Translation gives CASSPPADEQFF.

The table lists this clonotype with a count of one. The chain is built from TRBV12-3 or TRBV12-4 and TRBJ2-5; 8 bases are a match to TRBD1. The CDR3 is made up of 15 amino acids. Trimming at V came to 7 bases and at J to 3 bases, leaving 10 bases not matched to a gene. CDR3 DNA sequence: TGTGCCAGCACCCTCGGCGACAGGGGTAAAGAGACCCAGTACTTC. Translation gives CASTLGDRGKETQYF.

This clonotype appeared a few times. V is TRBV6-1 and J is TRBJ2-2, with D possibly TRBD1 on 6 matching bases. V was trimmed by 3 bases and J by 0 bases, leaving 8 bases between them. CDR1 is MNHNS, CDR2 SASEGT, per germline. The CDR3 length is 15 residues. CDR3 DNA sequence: TGTGCCAGCAGTGAGGGGACACCGAACACCGGGGAGCTGTTTTTT. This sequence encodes CASSEGTPNTGELFF.

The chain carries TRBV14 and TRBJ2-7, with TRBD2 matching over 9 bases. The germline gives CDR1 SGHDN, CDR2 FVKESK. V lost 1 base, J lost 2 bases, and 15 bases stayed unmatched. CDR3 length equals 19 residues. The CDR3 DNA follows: TGTGCCAGCAGCCAAGGGCCTAAACCTCCTAGCGGGGAAACCTACGAGCAGTACTTC. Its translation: CASSQGPKPPSGETYEQYF.

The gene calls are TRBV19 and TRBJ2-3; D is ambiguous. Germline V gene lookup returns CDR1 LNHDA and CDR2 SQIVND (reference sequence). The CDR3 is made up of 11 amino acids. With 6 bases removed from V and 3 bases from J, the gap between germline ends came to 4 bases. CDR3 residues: CASRATDTQYF. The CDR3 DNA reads TGTGCCAGTAGAGCTACAGATACGCAGTATTTT. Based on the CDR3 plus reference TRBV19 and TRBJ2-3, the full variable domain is DGGITQSPKYLFRKEGQNVTLSCEQNLNHDAMYWYRQDPGQGLRLIYYSQIVNDFQKGDIAEGYSVSREKKESFPLTVTSAQKNPTAFYLCASRATDTQYFGPGTRLTVL.

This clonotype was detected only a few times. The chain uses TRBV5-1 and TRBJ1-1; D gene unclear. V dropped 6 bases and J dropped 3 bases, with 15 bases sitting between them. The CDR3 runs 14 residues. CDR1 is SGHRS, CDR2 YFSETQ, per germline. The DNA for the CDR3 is TGCGCCAGCACCTGGGTGGACGGGGACACTGAAGCTTTCTTT. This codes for CASTWVDGDTEAFF.

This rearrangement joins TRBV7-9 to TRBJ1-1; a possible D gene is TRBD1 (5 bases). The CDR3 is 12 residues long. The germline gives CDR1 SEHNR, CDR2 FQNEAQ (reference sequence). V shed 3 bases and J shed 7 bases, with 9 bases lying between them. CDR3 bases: TGTGCCAGCAGCTTGTGGCAGGGTGAAGCTTTCTTT. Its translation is CASSLWQGEAFF.